A single sample gave rise to the 8 T cell receptor beta chains below, sequenced in a study of shared clonotypes between healthy human individuals. TCRdb keeps only in-frame clones here, not all; method: immunoSEQ multiplex PCR. The sample lists about 1,800,000 clones; about 95% were seen once. CD45RO negativity and positive selection for CCR7 defined naive CD8 cells, a population that excluded terminally differentiated effector memory CD45RA+ cells. Material for sequencing was naive CD8+ T cells sorted from blood. These receptors were taken from a man between 18 and 29 years old in good health.

The chain employs TRBV29-1 and TRBJ2-2; tentatively, D is TRBD2 (6 bases). Germline V gene sequence: CDR1 SQVTM, CDR2 ANQGSEA. This CDR3 spans 13 amino acids. Trimming removed 7 bases at V and 1 base at J, with 10 bases between. CDR3 sequence (DNA): TGCAGCGGTTGGGGGGTGAACACCGGGGAGCTGTTTTTT. Residues: CSGWGVNTGELFF.

The chain carries TRBV4-3 and TRBJ2-2; the D gene is possibly TRBD2 (5 bases). The CDR3 runs 14 residues. Germline CDR1 LGHNA, CDR2 YSLEER. Trimming shortened V by 1 base and J by 5 bases, and 8 bases separated the two germline ends. The CDR3 nucleotides read TGCGCCAGCAGCCAAGGAACGGGGACCGGGGAGCTGTTTTTT. Amino acid sequence: CASSQGTGTGELFF.

Points on this clone: The sample carries other DNA sequences with the same CDR3. The chain links TRBV4-1 to TRBJ2-1; TRBD1 is a possible D gene (6 bases). CDR3 size: 16 residues. Trimming took off 0 bases at V and 0 bases at J, with 9 bases between the two ends. From germline, CDR1 is MGHRA and CDR2 YSYEKL. The CDR3 region is CASSQETGSSYNEQFF. The CDR3 nucleotides are TGCGCCAGCAGCCAAGAGACAGGAAGCTCCTACAATGAGCAGTTCTTC.

This clone came up once. V usage is TRBV27 and J usage is TRBJ2-3, with 9 bases that match TRBD1. With V trimmed by 8 bases and J by 0 bases, 6 bases remained unmatched. CDR3 length equals 15 residues. CDR1 and CDR2 (germline): MNHEY, SMNVEV (reference sequence). CDR3 bases: TGTGCCAGCTTCACCGGGACAGGGAGCACAGATACGCAGTATTTT. Protein sequence: CASFTGTGSTDTQYF.

This CDR3 is CAWSGAGEDTIYF. In nucleotides, the CDR3 is TGTGCCTGGAGTGGGGCAGGCGAGGACACCATATATTTT. The genes are TRBV30 and TRBJ1-3; D uncertain. CDR1 and CDR2 (germline): GTSNPN, SVGIG (reference sequence). V was trimmed by 1 base and J by 8 bases, leaving 12 bases between them. The CDR3 contains 13 residues.

Note on this clone: Additional DNA sequences in this sample encode the identical CDR3. V is TRBV28 and J is TRBJ2-7; the match to TRBD1 covers 10 bases. The germline gives CDR1 MDHEN, CDR2 SYDVKM. The CDR3 is made up of 14 amino acids. Trimming cost V 3 bases and J 2 bases; bases outside gene matches: 1. For the CDR3, the DNA is TGTGCCAGCAGTTTTGGGACAGGGGCCTACGAGCAGTACTTC. Its translation: CASSFGTGAYEQYF.

The chain recombines TRBV15 with TRBJ2-7; D call uncertain. The V gene lost 3 bases and the J gene lost 0 bases, with 12 bases spanning the gap. The CDR3 runs 15 residues. Germline CDR1 is LNHNV and CDR2 is YYDKDF (reference sequence). The CDR3 protein is CATSSGYRGSYEQYF. CDR3 DNA sequence: TGTGCCACCAGCAGCGGATATCGCGGCTCCTACGAGCAGTACTTC. Full variable domain (rest looked up from reference TRBV15 and TRBJ2-7): DAMVIQNPRYQVTQFGKPVTLSCSQTLNHNVMYWYQQKSSQAPKLLFHYYDKDFNNEADTPDNFQSRRPNTSFCFLDIRSPGLGDTAMYLCATSSGYRGSYEQYFGPGTRLTVT.

The chain couples TRBV5-6 to TRBJ1-2; 7 nucleotides match TRBD1. This CDR3 spans 14 amino acids. Germline V CDR1 and CDR2: SGHDT, YYEEEE. Germline trimming cut 4 bases from V and 0 bases from J; bases unmatched to any gene: 3. The CDR3 sequence is CASSIGQANYGYTF. The CDR3 DNA reads as TGTGCCAGCAGCATAGGACAGGCTAACTATGGCTACACCTTC.